These 30 T cell receptor beta chains were sequenced from one sample in a study of T cells in women clearing cervical HPV infection. Sequencing used immunoSEQ multiplex PCR; TCRdb keeps in-frame clones, though not all of them. The repertoire shows under 40,000 clones; the top ten hold 6% to 6.5%. Sequenced: blood buffy coat. All receptors derive from a woman aged 18 to 69 with a cervical HPV16 infection that either progressed to CIN3+ or cleared (not recorded which).

In regard to this clone: The CDR3 end is not reached by the read, which stops 3 residues before it; the germline J gene fills it in. This rearrangement joins TRBV18 to TRBJ1-2, with 7 bases that match TRBD1. The V gene's germline CDR1 is KGHSH and CDR2 LQKENI. The CDR3 runs 14 residues. CDR3: CASSPGTVRHDYTF. The covered CDR3 bases are TGTGCCAGCTCACCAGGGACAGTTCGGCACGAC.

To note about this clone: The read terminates 3 residues before the CDR3 end, so the remaining end is supplied by the germline J gene. V gene TRBV7-2 combines with J gene TRBJ1-6, with 10 bases aligning to TRBD1. The ends lost 7 bases at V and 10 bases at J; junction bases unmatched: 7. Germline CDR1 reads SGHTA; CDR2 reads FQGNSA. The CDR3 loop spans 14 amino acids. This CDR3 is CASTAGTGVSPLHF. The DNA read from the CDR3 is TGTGCCAGCACCGCCGGGACAGGGGTCTCACCC. Drawing the rest from reference TRBV7-2 and TRBJ1-6, the complete variable domain is GAGVSQSPSNKVTEKGKDVELRCDPISGHTALYWYRQSLGQGLEFLIYFQGNSAPDKSGLPSDRFSAERTGGSVSTLTIQRTQQEDSAVYLCASTAGTGVSPLHFGNGTRLTVT.

Of note for this clone: The CDR3 goes on 3 residues after the read ends, and that part is filled in from the germline J gene. The chain couples TRBV11-1 to TRBJ1-2; TRBD1 might be the D (6 bases). Trimming cost V 5 bases and J 5 bases, with 9 bases left between them. The CDR3 extends over 12 amino acids. Germline V CDR1 and CDR2: SGHAT, FQDESV (reference sequence). The CDR3 DNA, read in part, is TGTGCCAGCAGCGGCAGGGGTTATGGC. It is translated as CASSGRGYG. The whole CDR3 protein reads CASSGRGYGYTF.

As concerns this clone: The sequence runs out 3 residues before the end of the CDR3; the remainder is reconstructed from the germline J gene. This sequence joins TRBV30 and TRBJ2-3; D call uncertain. The V gene's germline CDR1 is GTSNPN and CDR2 SVGIG (reference sequence). This CDR3 comprises 14 residues. The CDR3 reads CAWSLTLPGQPQYF. The CDR3 DNA, read in part, is TGTGCCTGGAGCTTGACCCTTCCGGGTCAGCCG.

A note on this clone: The read terminates 3 residues before the CDR3 end, so the remaining end is supplied by the germline J gene. V gene TRBV7-3 combines with J gene TRBJ2-3; TRBD1 matches at 8 bases. CDR1 and CDR2 from the germline V gene are SGHTA and FQGTGA. The CDR3 sequence is 17 residues long. V lost 1 base to trimming and J lost 4 bases; unmatched junction nucleotides: 10. The CDR3 sequence is CASSLNAYGTGADTQYF. Partial CDR3 DNA: TGTGCCAGCAGCTTAAACGCGTACGGGACAGGAGCAGATACG.

On this clone: The read ends 3 residues shy of where the CDR3 ends; the end is completed using the germline J gene. V and J are TRBV7-3 and TRBJ2-5; 9 bases match TRBD1. The CDR3 has 15 amino acids. Germline values: CDR1 SGHTA, CDR2 FQGTGA. The V segment lost 5 bases and the J segment 3 bases; nucleotides outside the gene matches: 7. The CDR3 protein is CASSRGQGKEETQYF. Incomplete CDR3 DNA: TGTGCCAGCAGCAGGGGACAGGGAAAAGAAGAGACC.

The part of the CDR3 DNA that was read is TGTGCCAGCAGCTTAGCGCAGGCTCCCTCTGGGGCCAACGTC. It codes for CASSLAQAPSGANV. The whole CDR3 is CASSLAQAPSGANVLTF. This chain connects TRBV7-6 to TRBJ2-6; D is undetermined. Sequencing ends 3 residues short of the CDR3 end; the germline J gene provides the rest. The CDR3 consists of 17 residues. The V and J ends lost 0 bases and 0 bases respectively, with 9 bases between them. Germline lookup yields CDR1 SGHVS and CDR2 FNYEAQ.

To note about this clone: The read ends 3 residues shy of where the CDR3 ends; the end is completed using the germline J gene. The chain has TRBV30 and TRBJ2-2; D gene uncertain. CDR1 is GTSNPN and CDR2 is SVGIG in the germline V gene (reference sequence). Between the trimmed V and J ends, which lost 3 bases and 2 bases, there was a span of 13 bases. The length of the CDR3 is 15 residues. The CDR3 sequence: CAWSSLADNTGELFF. CDR3 DNA (partial): TGTGCCTGGAGCAGTTTAGCAGATAACACCGGGGAG.

As to this clone: From the germline J gene comes the end of the CDR3, since the read stops 3 residues before it. The chain uses TRBV20-1 and TRBJ1-5; 11 bases line up with TRBD1. The germline V gene has CDR1 DFQATT and CDR2 SNEGSKA (reference sequence). There are 17 residues in the CDR3. Germline trimming cut 0 bases from V and 2 bases from J; bases unmatched to any gene: 6. CDR3 DNA, as far as it was read: TGCAGTGCTAGAGATTGGACAGGGGGCGCGGGCAATCAGCCC. Translated, it gives CSARDWTGGAGNQP. The whole CDR3 reads CSARDWTGGAGNQPQHF.

To note about this clone: Coverage ceases 3 residues before the CDR3 finishes, and the germline J gene fills in the end. The chain is built from TRBV19 and TRBJ2-1, with D tentatively TRBD1 (6 bases). The CDR3 totals 14 residues. The germline V and J ends were trimmed by 5 bases and 5 bases, with 13 bases remaining between them. Germline lookup yields CDR1 LNHDA and CDR2 SQIVND (reference sequence). Incomplete CDR3 DNA: TGTGCCAGTAGTTCCCGACAGGTAGACAATGAG. It yields the protein CASSSRQVDNE. The full CDR3 sequence reads CASSSRQVDNEQFF.

In regard to this clone: The read ends 3 residues before the CDR3 terminus; that terminus is restored from the germline J gene. The rearrangement uses TRBV5-1 and TRBJ2-4; 11 nucleotides line up with TRBD2. This CDR3 is built from 15 residues. Germline CDR1 is SGHRS and CDR2 is YFSETQ. This CDR3 reads CASRRLAGSQETQYF. The CDR3 DNA, read in part, is TGCGCCAGCAGGCGACTAGCGGGAAGCCAAGAGACT.

Remarks on this clone: The CDR3 end falls 3 residues outside the read, so it is completed with the germline J gene. The genes are TRBV5-1 and TRBJ1-6; D gene unclear. The CDR3 is made up of 14 amino acids. Germline-derived CDR1 and CDR2 are SGHRS and YFSETQ. V was pared by 2 bases and J by 7 bases, with 10 bases between. Partial CDR3 DNA: TGCGCCAGCAGCTTTGGACTCGTAAATTCACCC. Translated: CASSFGLVNSP. The CDR3 in full is CASSFGLVNSPLHF.

Details on this clone: The sequence runs out 3 residues before the end of the CDR3; the remainder is reconstructed from the germline J gene. The J gene is TRBJ2-3, the V gene TRBV20-1; TRBD2 matches 7 bases. The ends lost 4 bases at V and 6 bases at J; junction bases unmatched: 16. Germline V lookup: CDR1 DFQATT, CDR2 SNEGSKA (reference sequence). The CDR3 spans 16 residues. The CDR3 loop reads CSATTPSGRGVDTQYF. The CDR3 bases that were read are TGCAGTGCTACTACCCCTAGCGGCCGGGGGGTGGATACG.

In regard to this clone: The DNA ends 3 residues before the CDR3 does, and the rest of the CDR3 is filled in from the germline J gene. The chain combines TRBV6-2 or TRBV6-3 with TRBJ2-5, with TRBD2 identical over 8 bases. Trimming took 6 bases from V and 5 from J; bases not matched to a gene: 5. There are 13 residues in the CDR3. The V gene's germline CDR1 is MNHEY and CDR2 SVGEGT. CDR3 loop: CASSRGGWETQYF. The CDR3 bases that were read are TGTGCCAGCAGCCGGGGGGGCTGGGAGACC.

Remarks on this clone: The read terminates 3 residues before the CDR3 end, so the remaining end is supplied by the germline J gene. This chain joins TRBV19 and TRBJ1-1, with D hard to call. The ends were cut back, 3 bases at V and 4 bases at J, with 12 bases in the middle. From germline, CDR1 is LNHDA and CDR2 SQIVND (reference sequence). The CDR3 is made up of 14 amino acids. The CDR3 DNA, read in part, is TGTGCCAGTAGTATGGGTTCCCGGGGCACTGAA. Translation: CASSMGSRGTE. In full, the CDR3 is CASSMGSRGTEAFF.

Comments on this clone: From the germline J gene comes the end of the CDR3, since the read stops 3 residues before it. The chain is built from TRBV6-2 or TRBV6-3 and TRBJ2-3, with TRBD1 matching over 12 bases. Germline CDR1 reads MNHEY; CDR2 reads SVGEGT. The CDR3 is 15 amino acids. CDR3 in amino acids: CASRTGTGGWETQYF. The CDR3 bases that were read are TGTGCCAGCAGAACCGGGACAGGGGGCTGGGAGACG.

With regard to this clone: With the read ending 3 residues before the CDR3 end, the germline J gene is used to fill in that end. The genes are TRBV5-1 and TRBJ1-1; the match to TRBD1 covers 8 bases. Germline V CDR1 and CDR2: SGHRS, YFSETQ. CDR3 length: 14 residues. The junction had 3 bases not matched to a gene; V was cut back by 4 bases and J by 1 base. The DNA read from the CDR3 is TGCGCCAGCAGCGATACAGGGGGGAACACTGAA. Translated, it gives CASSDTGGNTE. The CDR3 in full is CASSDTGGNTEAFF.

Remarks on this clone: The read ends 3 residues early relative to the CDR3; the germline J gene fills the gap. The V gene is TRBV11-2, the J gene TRBJ1-5; the D is unclear. The CDR3 is made up of 15 amino acids. The V gene's germline CDR1 is SGHAT and CDR2 FQNNGV. V dropped 0 bases and J dropped 6 bases, with 12 bases sitting between them. Here the CDR3 reads CASSLDGVLGQPQHF. The DNA read from the CDR3 is TGTGCCAGCAGCTTAGACGGGGTCTTGGGTCAGCCC.

As concerns this clone: The CDR3 is cut off 3 residues early in the read; its end comes from the germline J gene. The chain recombines TRBV2 with TRBJ2-2, with D uncertain. V was pared by 7 bases and J by 5 bases, with 11 bases between. This CDR3 contains 13 residues. CDR1 is SNHLY and CDR2 is FYNNEI in the germline V gene. The CDR3 here is CASTATSTGELFF. CDR3 DNA, as far as it was read: TGTGCCAGCACCGCAACATCTACCGGGGAG.

Comment on this clone: The read gets to within 3 residues of the CDR3 end, and the germline J gene fills in the rest. V is TRBV5-1 and J is TRBJ2-2, with 8 bases identical to TRBD2. V lost 4 bases to trimming and J lost 4 bases; unmatched junction nucleotides: 6. Germline CDR1 is SGHRS and CDR2 is YFSETQ. The CDR3 sequence is 15 residues long. Partial CDR3 DNA: TGCGCCAGCAGCATACCAGCGGGAGCCACCGGGGAG. It translates to CASSIPAGATGE. The entire CDR3 protein reads CASSIPAGATGELFF.

On this clone itself: The CDR3 extends 3 residues past the end of the read, so its final part is completed from the germline J gene. This chain connects TRBV2 to TRBJ1-2, with D unclear. The CDR3 is 14 residues long. Germline V gene data show CDR1 as SNHLY and CDR2 as FYNNEI. The CDR3 loop is CASSENSISHDYTF. The sequenced CDR3 bases are TGTGCCAGCAGTGAAAACAGTATAAGCCACGAC.

Notes on this clone: The CDR3 end falls 3 residues outside the read, so it is completed with the germline J gene. The chain couples TRBV11-2 to TRBJ2-3; tentatively, D is TRBD2 (5 bases). The CDR3 sequence is 15 residues long. From germline, CDR1 is SGHAT and CDR2 FQNNGV. The CDR3 loop reads CASSLDGGPLRAQYF. The covered CDR3 bases are TGTGCCAGCAGCTTAGATGGCGGGCCACTACGTGCG.

About this clone: The read terminates 3 residues before the CDR3 end, so the remaining end is supplied by the germline J gene. This sequence joins TRBV11-1 and TRBJ1-2; 9 bases match TRBD1. Germline CDR1 SGHAT, CDR2 FQDESV (reference sequence). The V gene end was trimmed by 5 bases and the J gene end by 4 bases; junction bases not matched to a gene: 8. This CDR3 comprises 15 residues. The CDR3 protein is CASSVGQGFSYGYTF. CDR3 bases read: TGTGCCAGCAGCGTGGGACAGGGTTTTTCCTATGGC.

Notes on this clone: The read comes to an end 3 residues before the CDR3 does, leaving the germline J gene to fill in the end. V usage is TRBV6-2 or TRBV6-3 and J usage is TRBJ2-7, with 7 bases matching TRBD1. V lost 7 bases, J lost 2 bases, and 2 bases stayed unmatched. This CDR3 contains 12 residues. Germline CDR1 MNHEY, CDR2 SVGEGT. The sequenced CDR3 bases are TGTGCCAGCAACAGGGGTACCTACGAG. Translated, it gives CASNRGTYE. The whole CDR3 sequence is CASNRGTYEQYF.

A remark on this clone: With the read ending 3 residues before the CDR3 end, the germline J gene is used to fill in that end. The chain employs TRBV11-2 and TRBJ2-1, with 11 bases matching TRBD1. The germline V gene has CDR1 SGHAT and CDR2 FQNNGV. The trim removed 8 bases at V and 3 bases at J, leaving 0 bases unmatched. The CDR3 extends over 13 amino acids. CDR3 sequence reads: CASGTGGYNEQFF. The CDR3 bases that were read are TGTGCCAGCGGGACAGGGGGCTACAATGAG. Drawing the rest from reference TRBV11-2 and TRBJ2-1, the complete variable domain is EAGVAQSPRYKIIEKRQSVAFWCNPISGHATLYWYQQILGQGPKLLIQFQNNGVVDDSQLPKDRFSAERLKGVDSTLKIQPAKLEDSAVYLCASGTGGYNEQFFGPGTRLTVL.

Of note for this clone: The sequence runs out 3 residues before the end of the CDR3; the remainder is reconstructed from the germline J gene. The V and J genes are TRBV2 and TRBJ1-6; 7 bases agree with TRBD1. Germline V gives CDR1 SNHLY, CDR2 FYNNEI. The CDR3 is 14 residues long. The junction had 4 bases not matched to a gene; V was cut back by 4 bases and J by 7 bases. CDR3 DNA (partial): TGTGCCAGCAGTGTCACGGGACAGAATTCACCC. Protein sequence: CASSVTGQNSP. The entire CDR3 protein reads CASSVTGQNSPLHF.

With respect to this clone: The observed sequence ends 3 residues before the CDR3 terminus, with the missing tail filled in from the germline J gene. The chain carries TRBV4-1 and TRBJ2-7; 7 bases are a match to TRBD1. V was pared by 2 bases and J by 3 bases, with 13 bases of the junction left unmatched. The length of the CDR3 is 17 residues. Germline V CDR1 and CDR2: MGHRA, YSYEKL. The sequenced part of the CDR3 DNA is TGCGCCAGCAGCCAATTTCAGGGGGTGATAACCTACTACGAG. Residues: CASSQFQGVITYYE. The whole CDR3 region reads CASSQFQGVITYYEQYF.

In the case of this clone: The CDR3 extends 3 residues past the end of the read, so its final part is completed from the germline J gene. The gene calls are TRBV5-1 and TRBJ1-6; 9 bases line up with TRBD1. Germline V lookup: CDR1 SGHRS, CDR2 YFSETQ. This CDR3 has 15 residues. J lost 9 bases, V lost 4 bases, and 8 bases had no gene match. The CDR3 loop is CASSVSGTGSSPLHF. Incomplete CDR3 DNA: TGCGCCAGCAGCGTATCCGGGACAGGGAGTTCACCC.

About this clone: The CDR3 end lies 3 residues beyond the end of the read and is filled in from the germline J gene. This chain uses TRBV20-1 with TRBJ2-5; 7 nucleotides line up with TRBD1. Germline V gene sequence: CDR1 DFQATT, CDR2 SNEGSKA (reference sequence). V gave up 1 base and J gave up 5 bases; unmatched junction bases: 7. The CDR3 is 14 residues long. This CDR3 reads CSARALQGFETQYF. The CDR3 DNA, read in part, is TGCAGTGCTAGAGCCCTACAGGGGTTCGAGACC.

Turning to this clone: The CDR3 end lies 3 residues beyond the end of the read and is filled in from the germline J gene. This rearrangement joins TRBV7-9 to TRBJ1-2; 7 bases are shared with TRBD1. Per the germline V gene, CDR1 is SEHNR and CDR2 is FQNEAQ (reference sequence). This CDR3 region has 13 residues. J was trimmed by 3 bases and V by 3 bases; bases with no gene match: 1. The sequenced CDR3 bases are TGTGCCAGCAGCTTTGGGACAGACTATGGC. It translates to CASSFGTDYG. In full, the CDR3 reads CASSFGTDYGYTF. The variable domain in full, with the rest retrieved from reference TRBV7-9 and TRBJ1-2, is DTGVSQNPRHKITKRGQNVTFRCDPISEHNRLYWYRQTLGQGPEFLTYFQNEAQLEKSRLLSDRFSAERPKGSFSTLEIQRTEQGDSAMYLCASSFGTDYGYTFGSGTRLTVV.